The clone carrying this TCR beta chain is a singleton in its sample. These data originate in a study of blood T cell repertoires in COVID-19. Sequencing was performed with immunoSEQ multiplex PCR; in TCRdb, only in-frame clones are kept and a portion is missing. The sample lists about 140,000 clones, roughly four fifths occurring once. Trimming cost V 4 bases and J 6 bases; bases outside gene matches: 8. The germline V gene has CDR1 GTSNPN and CDR2 SVGIG (reference sequence). The CDR3 runs to 14 residues. The gene calls are TRBV30 and TRBJ1-5; 8 bases fit TRBD1. The clonotype comes from a woman between 50 and 59 years old with active or convalescent COVID-19. The material sequenced was peripheral blood. CDR3 loop: CAWNLGQGGQPQHF. The DNA of the CDR3 is TGTGCCTGGAATCTTGGACAGGGAGGTCAGCCCCAGCATTTT.